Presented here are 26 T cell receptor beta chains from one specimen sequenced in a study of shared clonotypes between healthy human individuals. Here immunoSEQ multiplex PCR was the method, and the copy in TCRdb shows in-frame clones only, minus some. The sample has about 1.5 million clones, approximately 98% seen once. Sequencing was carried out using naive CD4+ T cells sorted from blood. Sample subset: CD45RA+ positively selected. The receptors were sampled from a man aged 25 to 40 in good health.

The CDR3 nucleotides are TGTGCCAGCAGCGTGGCGGCCACCCTCACACAGGATACGCAGTATTTT. It is translated as CASSVAATLTQDTQYF. The chain couples TRBV9 to TRBJ2-3, with no clear D. Germline V lookup: CDR1 SGDLS, CDR2 YYNGEE. With 2 bases removed from V and 6 bases from J, the gap between germline ends came to 19 bases. There are 16 residues in the CDR3.

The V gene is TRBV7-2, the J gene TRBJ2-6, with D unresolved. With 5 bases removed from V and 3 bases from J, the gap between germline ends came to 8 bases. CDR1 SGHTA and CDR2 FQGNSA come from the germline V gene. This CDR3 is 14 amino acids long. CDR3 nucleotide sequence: TGTGCCAGCAGCCCGGACGGTGGGGCCAACGTCCTGACTTTC. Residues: CASSPDGGANVLTF.

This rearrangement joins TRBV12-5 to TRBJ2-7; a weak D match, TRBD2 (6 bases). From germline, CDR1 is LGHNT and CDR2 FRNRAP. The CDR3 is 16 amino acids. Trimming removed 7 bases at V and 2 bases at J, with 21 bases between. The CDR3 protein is CASAPPPLARAYEQYF. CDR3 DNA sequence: TGTGCTAGTGCCCCACCCCCCCTAGCGAGGGCCTACGAGCAGTACTTC.

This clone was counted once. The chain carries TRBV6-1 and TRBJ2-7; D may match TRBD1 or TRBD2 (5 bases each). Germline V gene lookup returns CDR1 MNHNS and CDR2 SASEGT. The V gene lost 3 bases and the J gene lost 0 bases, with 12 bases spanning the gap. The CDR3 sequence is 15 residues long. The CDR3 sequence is CASSERGPSSYEQYF. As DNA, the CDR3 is TGTGCCAGCAGTGAGAGGGGACCTAGCTCCTACGAGCAGTACTTC.

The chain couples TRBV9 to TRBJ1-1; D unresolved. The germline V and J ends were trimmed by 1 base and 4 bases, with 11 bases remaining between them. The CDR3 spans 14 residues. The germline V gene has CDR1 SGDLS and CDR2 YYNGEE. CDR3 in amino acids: CASSVHPGPTEAFF. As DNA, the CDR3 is TGTGCCAGCAGCGTACATCCAGGCCCCACTGAAGCTTTCTTT.

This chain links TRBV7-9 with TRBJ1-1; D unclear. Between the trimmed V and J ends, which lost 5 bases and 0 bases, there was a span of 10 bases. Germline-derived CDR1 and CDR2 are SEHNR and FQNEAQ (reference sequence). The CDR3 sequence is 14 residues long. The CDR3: CASSPFAVNTEAFF. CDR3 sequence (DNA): TGTGCCAGCAGCCCGTTCGCCGTGAACACTGAAGCTTTCTTT. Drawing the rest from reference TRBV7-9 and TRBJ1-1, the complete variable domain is DTGVSQNPRHKITKRGQNVTFRCDPISEHNRLYWYRQTLGQGPEFLTYFQNEAQLEKSRLLSDRFSAERPKGSFSTLEIQRTEQGDSAMYLCASSPFAVNTEAFFGQGTRLTVV.

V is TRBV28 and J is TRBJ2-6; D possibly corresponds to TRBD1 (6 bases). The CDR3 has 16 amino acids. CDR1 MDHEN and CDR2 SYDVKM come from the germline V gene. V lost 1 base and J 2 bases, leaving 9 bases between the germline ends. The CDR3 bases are TGTGCCAGCAGTTTATTTTCAGGGGCTGGGGCCAACGTCCTGACTTTC. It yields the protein CASSLFSGAGANVLTF.

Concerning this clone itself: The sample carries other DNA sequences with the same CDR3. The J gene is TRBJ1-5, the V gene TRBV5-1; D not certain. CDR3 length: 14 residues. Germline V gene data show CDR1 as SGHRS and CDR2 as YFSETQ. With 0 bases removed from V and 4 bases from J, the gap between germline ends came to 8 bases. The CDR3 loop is CASSLGDGNQPQHF. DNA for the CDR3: TGCGCCAGCAGCTTGGGCGACGGAAATCAGCCCCAGCATTTT.

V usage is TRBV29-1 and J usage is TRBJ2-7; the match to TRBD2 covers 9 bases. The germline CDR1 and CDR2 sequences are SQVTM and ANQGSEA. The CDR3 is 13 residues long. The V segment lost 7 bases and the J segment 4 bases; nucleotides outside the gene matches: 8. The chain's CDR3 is CSARSGRGYEQYF. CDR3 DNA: TGCAGCGCTCGTAGCGGGAGAGGTTACGAGCAGTACTTC.

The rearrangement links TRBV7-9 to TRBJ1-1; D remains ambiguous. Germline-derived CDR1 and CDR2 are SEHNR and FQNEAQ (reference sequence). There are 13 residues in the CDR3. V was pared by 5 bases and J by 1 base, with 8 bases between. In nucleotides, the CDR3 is TGTGCCAGCAGCAGCAAGCCGAACACTGAAGCTTTCTTT. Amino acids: CASSSKPNTEAFF. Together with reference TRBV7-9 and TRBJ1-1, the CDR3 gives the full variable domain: DTGVSQNPRHKITKRGQNVTFRCDPISEHNRLYWYRQTLGQGPEFLTYFQNEAQLEKSRLLSDRFSAERPKGSFSTLEIQRTEQGDSAMYLCASSSKPNTEAFFGQGTRLTVV.

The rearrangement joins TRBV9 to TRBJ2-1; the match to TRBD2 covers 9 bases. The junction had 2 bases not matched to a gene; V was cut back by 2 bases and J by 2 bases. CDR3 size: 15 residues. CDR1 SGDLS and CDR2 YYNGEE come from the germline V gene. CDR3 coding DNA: TGTGCCAGCAGCGTTTCTAGCGGGGCCTACAATGAGCAGTTCTTC. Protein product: CASSVSSGAYNEQFF. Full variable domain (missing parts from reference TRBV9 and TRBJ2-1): DSGVTQTPKHLITATGQRVTLRCSPRSGDLSVYWYQQSLDQGLQFLIQYYNGEERAKGNILERFSAQQFPDLHSELNLSSLELGDSALYFCASSVSSGAYNEQFFGPGTRLTVL.

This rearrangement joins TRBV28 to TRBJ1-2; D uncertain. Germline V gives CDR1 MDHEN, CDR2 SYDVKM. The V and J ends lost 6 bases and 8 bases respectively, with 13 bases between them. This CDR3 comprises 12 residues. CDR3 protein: CASRAPLGGYTF. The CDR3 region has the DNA TGTGCCAGCAGAGCCCCGTTAGGCGGCTACACCTTC.

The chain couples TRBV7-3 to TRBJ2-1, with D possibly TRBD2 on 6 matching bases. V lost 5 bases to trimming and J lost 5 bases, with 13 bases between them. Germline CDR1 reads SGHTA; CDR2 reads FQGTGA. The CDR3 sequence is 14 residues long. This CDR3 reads CASSPGLHNNEQFF. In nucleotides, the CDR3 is TGTGCCAGCAGCCCTGGACTACACAACAATGAGCAGTTCTTC.

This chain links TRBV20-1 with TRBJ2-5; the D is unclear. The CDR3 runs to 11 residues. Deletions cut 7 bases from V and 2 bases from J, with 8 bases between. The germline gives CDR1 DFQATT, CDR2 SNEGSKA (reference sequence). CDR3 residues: CSVVQQETQYF. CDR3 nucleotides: TGCAGTGTTGTACAGCAAGAGACCCAGTACTTC.

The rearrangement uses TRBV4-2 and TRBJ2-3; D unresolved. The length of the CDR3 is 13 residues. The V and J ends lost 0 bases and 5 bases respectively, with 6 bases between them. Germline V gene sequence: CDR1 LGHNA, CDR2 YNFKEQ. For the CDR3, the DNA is TGTGCCAGCAGCCAAGAAGGTGGAGATACGCAGTATTTT. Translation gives CASSQEGGDTQYF.

CDR3 coding DNA: TGTGCCAGCAGCGGGACCGGGACAGGGACCGGGGAGCTGTTTTTT. Protein product: CASSGTGTGTGELFF. The V gene is TRBV5-4, the J gene TRBJ2-2; 9 nucleotides agree with TRBD1. J lost 5 bases, V lost 4 bases, and 6 bases had no gene match. Germline V gene lookup returns CDR1 SGHNT and CDR2 YYREEE (reference sequence). This CDR3 spans 15 amino acids.

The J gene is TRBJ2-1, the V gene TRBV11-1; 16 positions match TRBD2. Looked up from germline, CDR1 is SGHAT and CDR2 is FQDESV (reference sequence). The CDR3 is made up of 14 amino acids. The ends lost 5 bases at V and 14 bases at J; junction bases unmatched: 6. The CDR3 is CASSPGLAGGPEFF. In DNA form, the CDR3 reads TGTGCCAGCAGCCCGGGACTAGCGGGAGGGCCAGAGTTCTTC. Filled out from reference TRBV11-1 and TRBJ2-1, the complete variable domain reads EAEVAQSPRYKITEKSQAVAFWCDPISGHATLYWYRQILGQGPELLVQFQDESVVDDSQLPKDRFSAERLKGVDSTLKIQPAELGDSAMYLCASSPGLAGGPEFFGPGTRLTVL.

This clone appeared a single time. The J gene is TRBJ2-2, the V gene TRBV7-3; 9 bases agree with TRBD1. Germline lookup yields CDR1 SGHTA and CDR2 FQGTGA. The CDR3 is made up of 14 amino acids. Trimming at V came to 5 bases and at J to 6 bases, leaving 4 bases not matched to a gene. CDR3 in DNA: TGTGCCAGCAGCGCAAACAGGGGGCCCGGGGAGCTGTTTTTT. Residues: CASSANRGPGELFF.

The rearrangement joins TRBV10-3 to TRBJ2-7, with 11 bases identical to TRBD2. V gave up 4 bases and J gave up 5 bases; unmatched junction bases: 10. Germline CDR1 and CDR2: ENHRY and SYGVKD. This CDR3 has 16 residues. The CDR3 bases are TGTGCCATCAGTGGGCTAGCGGGAGGAAATCCGAACGAGCAGTACTTC. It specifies CAISGLAGGNPNEQYF.

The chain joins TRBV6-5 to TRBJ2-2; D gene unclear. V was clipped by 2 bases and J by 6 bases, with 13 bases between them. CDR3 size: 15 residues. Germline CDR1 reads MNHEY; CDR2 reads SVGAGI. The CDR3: CASSYGSVRSGELFF. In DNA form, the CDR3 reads TGTGCCAGCAGTTACGGCAGTGTTCGGTCCGGGGAGCTGTTTTTT.

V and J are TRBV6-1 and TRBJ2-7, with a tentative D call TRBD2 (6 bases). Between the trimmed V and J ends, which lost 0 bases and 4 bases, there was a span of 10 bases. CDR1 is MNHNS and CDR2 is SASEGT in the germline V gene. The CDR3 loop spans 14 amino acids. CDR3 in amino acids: CASSEAWRGYEQYF. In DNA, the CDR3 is TGTGCCAGCAGTGAAGCATGGCGGGGTTACGAGCAGTACTTC.

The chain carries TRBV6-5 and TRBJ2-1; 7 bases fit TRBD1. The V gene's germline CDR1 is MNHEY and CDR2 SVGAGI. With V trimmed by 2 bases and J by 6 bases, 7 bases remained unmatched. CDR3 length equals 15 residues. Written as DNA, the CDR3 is TGTGCCAGCAGTTACCTGGGGTCAGGGGGCAATGAGCAGTTCTTC. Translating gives CASSYLGSGGNEQFF.

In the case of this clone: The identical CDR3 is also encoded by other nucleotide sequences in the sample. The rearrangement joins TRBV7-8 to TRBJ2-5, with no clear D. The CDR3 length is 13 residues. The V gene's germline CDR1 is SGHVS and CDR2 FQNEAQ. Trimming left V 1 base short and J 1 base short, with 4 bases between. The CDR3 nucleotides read TGTGCCAGCAGCTTAGGTCCCCAAGAGACCCAGTACTTC. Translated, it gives CASSLGPQETQYF.

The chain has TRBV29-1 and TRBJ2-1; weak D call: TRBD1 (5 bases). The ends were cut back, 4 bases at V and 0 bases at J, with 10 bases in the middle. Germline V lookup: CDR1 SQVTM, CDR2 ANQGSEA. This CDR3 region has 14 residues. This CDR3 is CSVGGRLSYNEQFF. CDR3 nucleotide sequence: TGCAGCGTTGGGGGCAGGCTCTCCTACAATGAGCAGTTCTTC.

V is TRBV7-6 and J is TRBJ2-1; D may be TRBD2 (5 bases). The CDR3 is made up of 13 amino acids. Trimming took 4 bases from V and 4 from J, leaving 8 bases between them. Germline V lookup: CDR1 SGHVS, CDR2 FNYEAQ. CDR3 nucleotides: TGTGCCAGCAGCTCTGGACTGTACAATGAGCAGTTCTTC. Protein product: CASSSGLYNEQFF.

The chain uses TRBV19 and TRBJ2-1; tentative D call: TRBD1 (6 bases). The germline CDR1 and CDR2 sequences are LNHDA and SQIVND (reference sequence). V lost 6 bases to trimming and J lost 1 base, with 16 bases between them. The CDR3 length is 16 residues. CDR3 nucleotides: TGTGCCAGTAGCATTAATACAGGGACATCCTACAATGAGCAGTTCTTC. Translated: CASSINTGTSYNEQFF.